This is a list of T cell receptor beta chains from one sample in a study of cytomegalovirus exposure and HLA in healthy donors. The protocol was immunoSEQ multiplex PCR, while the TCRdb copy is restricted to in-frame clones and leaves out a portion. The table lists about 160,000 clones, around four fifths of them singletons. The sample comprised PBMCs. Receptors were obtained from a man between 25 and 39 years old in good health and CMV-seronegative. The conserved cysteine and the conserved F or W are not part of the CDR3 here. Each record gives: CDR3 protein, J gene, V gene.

CDR3aa: ASSLASAASYNEQF
j_gene: TRBJ2-1
v_gene: TRBV5-1

CDR3aa: ASKSTGRGGEQY
j_gene: TRBJ2-7
v_gene: TRBV28

CDR3aa: ASNSGSYNEQF
j_gene: TRBJ2-1
v_gene: TRBV19

CDR3aa: ATNLGGLEAVTQY
j_gene: TRBJ2-5
v_gene: TRBV15

CDR3aa: ASSRQQGTYTEAF
j_gene: TRBJ1-1
v_gene: TRBV5-1

CDR3aa: ASSLEGVQNNQPQH
j_gene: TRBJ1-5
v_gene: TRBV7-8

CDR3aa: ASSPSRDRVDEQY
j_gene: TRBJ2-7
v_gene: TRBV7-9

CDR3aa: ATSRDSTEAF
j_gene: TRBJ1-1
v_gene: TRBV15

CDR3aa: ASTPAGEWTEAF
j_gene: TRBJ1-1
v_gene: TRBV28

CDR3aa: ASRTRTGQVQPQH
j_gene: TRBJ1-5
v_gene: TRBV28

CDR3aa: ASSALGQDISPLH
j_gene: TRBJ1-6
v_gene: TRBV9

CDR3aa: ASSSFHPSTEQPNEKLF
j_gene: TRBJ1-4
v_gene: TRBV7-7

CDR3aa: ASKDRDRGNTGELF
j_gene: TRBJ2-2
v_gene: TRBV5-1

CDR3aa: ASSDIGTDSHEQF
j_gene: TRBJ2-1
v_gene: TRBV10-1

CDR3aa: ASTQGGYNEQF
j_gene: TRBJ2-1
v_gene: TRBV28

CDR3aa: ASSLSFYEQY
j_gene: TRBJ2-7
v_gene: TRBV28

CDR3aa: ASTRSSGNTIY
j_gene: TRBJ1-3
v_gene: TRBV6-1

CDR3aa: ASSQALATRNEQF
j_gene: TRBJ2-1
v_gene: TRBV4-1

CDR3aa: ASSLTHEQY
j_gene: TRBJ2-7
v_gene: TRBV11-2

CDR3aa: ASSLTEDQPQH
j_gene: TRBJ1-5
v_gene: TRBV11-2

CDR3aa: ALTDRGTDTQY
j_gene: TRBJ2-3
v_gene: TRBV30

CDR3aa: AWRATGGGGYT
j_gene: TRBJ1-2
v_gene: TRBV30

CDR3aa: ASTRENTEAF
j_gene: TRBJ1-1
v_gene: TRBV2

CDR3aa: ASSYGRQSNQPQH
j_gene: TRBJ1-5
v_gene: TRBV6-5

CDR3aa: ASSLAGGRRVYDEQY
j_gene: TRBJ2-7
v_gene: TRBV7-9

CDR3aa: ASSLRTEYNEQF
j_gene: TRBJ2-1
v_gene: TRBV4-3

CDR3aa: ASLERTSGSNTQY
j_gene: TRBJ2-3
v_gene: TRBV2

CDR3aa: ASGRGSSYNEQF
j_gene: TRBJ2-1
v_gene: TRBV6-6

CDR3aa: ASSFSNPTYEQY
j_gene: TRBJ2-7
v_gene: TRBV27

CDR3aa: ASSQVVTGSSYEQY
j_gene: TRBJ2-7
v_gene: TRBV4-2

CDR3aa: ASSSQGYEQY
j_gene: TRBJ2-7
v_gene: TRBV5-1

CDR3aa: ASSLPGGAYEQY
j_gene: TRBJ2-7
v_gene: TRBV4-1

CDR3aa: ASSPGGSYNEQF
j_gene: TRBJ2-1
v_gene: TRBV28

CDR3aa: ASSQGHEQY
j_gene: TRBJ2-7
v_gene: TRBV19

CDR3aa: ASSYTLKNTEAF
j_gene: TRBJ1-1
v_gene: TRBV6-5

CDR3aa: ASSQDPAGGYEQY
j_gene: TRBJ2-7
v_gene: TRBV4-3

CDR3aa: ASSTGRTEAF
j_gene: TRBJ1-1
v_gene: TRBV30

CDR3aa: ASSQIRGAYEQY
j_gene: TRBJ2-7
v_gene: TRBV6-5

CDR3aa: ASSPRDNYEQY
j_gene: TRBJ2-7
v_gene: TRBV7-6

CDR3aa: ASSFPDRGNQPQH
j_gene: TRBJ1-5
v_gene: TRBV28

CDR3aa: ASSLSGTGETNQPQH
j_gene: TRBJ1-5
v_gene: TRBV7-2

CDR3aa: ASSFPPASGSWETQY
j_gene: TRBJ2-5
v_gene: TRBV5-1

CDR3aa: ASSPGQGASTEAF
j_gene: TRBJ1-1
v_gene: TRBV19

CDR3aa: ASSPFAGSNEQF
j_gene: TRBJ2-1
v_gene: TRBV7-7

CDR3aa: ASSLEGWTSGVTYNEQF
j_gene: TRBJ2-1
v_gene: TRBV7-9

CDR3aa: ASSYRTGNTEAF
j_gene: TRBJ1-1
v_gene: TRBV6-5

CDR3aa: ASSLAGGQPQH
j_gene: TRBJ1-5
v_gene: TRBV7-2

CDR3aa: ASSRATSAPHGTGELF
j_gene: TRBJ2-2
v_gene: TRBV4-2

CDR3aa: ASSERGRGINQPQH
j_gene: TRBJ1-5
v_gene: TRBV2

CDR3aa: ASSLQPGQTFGEQY
j_gene: TRBJ2-7
v_gene: TRBV6-6

CDR3aa: ASSLGSYHSYEQY
j_gene: TRBJ2-7
v_gene: TRBV11-3

CDR3aa: ASSGGADNEQF
j_gene: TRBJ2-1
v_gene: TRBV18

CDR3aa: ASRITGLAGTEAF
j_gene: TRBJ1-1
v_gene: TRBV14

CDR3aa: ASSPLEDQPQH
j_gene: TRBJ1-5
v_gene: TRBV18

CDR3aa: AIGGPGTSGNTGELF
j_gene: TRBJ2-2
v_gene: TRBV10-3

CDR3aa: ASSEQTGGASQKLF
j_gene: TRBJ1-4
v_gene: TRBV7-2

CDR3aa: ASSPGVATIGETQY
j_gene: TRBJ2-5
v_gene: TRBV7-8